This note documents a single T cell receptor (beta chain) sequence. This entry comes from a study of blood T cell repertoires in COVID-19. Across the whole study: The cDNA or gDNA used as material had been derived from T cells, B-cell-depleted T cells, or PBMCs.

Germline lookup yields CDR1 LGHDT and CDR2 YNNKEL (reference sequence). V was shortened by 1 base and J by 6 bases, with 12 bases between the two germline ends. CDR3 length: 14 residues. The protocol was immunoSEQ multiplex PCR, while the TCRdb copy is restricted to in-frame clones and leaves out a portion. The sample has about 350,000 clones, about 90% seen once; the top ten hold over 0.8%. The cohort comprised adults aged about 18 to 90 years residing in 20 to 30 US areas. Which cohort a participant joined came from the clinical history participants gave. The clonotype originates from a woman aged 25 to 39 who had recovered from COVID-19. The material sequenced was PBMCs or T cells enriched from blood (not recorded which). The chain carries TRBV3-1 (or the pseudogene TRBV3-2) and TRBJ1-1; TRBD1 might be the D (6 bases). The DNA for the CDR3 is TGTGCCAGCAGCCAAGGGGGGGGCGCAGCTGAAGCTTTCTTT. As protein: CASSQGGGAAEAFF.